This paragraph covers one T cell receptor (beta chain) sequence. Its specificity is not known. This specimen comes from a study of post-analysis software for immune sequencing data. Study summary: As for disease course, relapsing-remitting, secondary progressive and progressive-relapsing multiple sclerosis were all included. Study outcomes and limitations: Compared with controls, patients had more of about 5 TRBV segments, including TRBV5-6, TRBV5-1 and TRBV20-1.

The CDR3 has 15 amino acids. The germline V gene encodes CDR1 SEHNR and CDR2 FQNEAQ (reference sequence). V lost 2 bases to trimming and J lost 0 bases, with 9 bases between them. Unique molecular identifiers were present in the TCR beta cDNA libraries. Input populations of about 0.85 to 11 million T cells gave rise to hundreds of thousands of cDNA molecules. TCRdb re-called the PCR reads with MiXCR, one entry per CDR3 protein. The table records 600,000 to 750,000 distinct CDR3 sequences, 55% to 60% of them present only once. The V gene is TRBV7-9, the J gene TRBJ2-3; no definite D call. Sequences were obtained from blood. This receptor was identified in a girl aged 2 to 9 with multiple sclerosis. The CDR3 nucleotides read TGTGCCAGCAGCTTAATCAGCGAAAGCACAGATACGCAGTATTTT. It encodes CASSLISESTDTQYF.